A single sample gave rise to the 30 T cell receptor beta chains below, sequenced in a study of CD8 T cells in ankylosing spondylitis. TCRdb re-derived calls from the 5' RACE reads in MiXCR, one entry per CDR3 protein. The sample lists 85,000 to 90,000 distinct CDR3 sequences, 27% seen once, with roughly three fifths in the top ten. The sample taken for sequencing was blood, either unsorted or a sorted T cell fraction (not recorded which). The receptors originated from a male donor with ankylosing spondylitis or in good health (not recorded which).

This sequence joins TRBV15 and TRBJ2-3, with 8 bases identical to TRBD1. From germline, CDR1 is LNHNV and CDR2 YYDKDF (reference sequence). The CDR3 has 17 residues. V gave up 2 bases and J gave up 4 bases; unmatched junction bases: 11. CDR3 in amino acids: CATSRLIGQGVPDTQYF. CDR3 nucleotides: TGTGCCACCAGCAGACTAATTGGACAGGGAGTGCCAGATACGCAGTATTTT.

This clonotype occurred many times. This chain links TRBV12-3 or TRBV12-4 with TRBJ1-4; 8 nucleotides match TRBD1. The CDR3 spans 13 residues. V lost 4 bases to trimming and J lost 8 bases; unmatched junction nucleotides: 3. In DNA form, the CDR3 reads TGTGCCAGCAGTTCGGACAGGGAGGAAAAACTGTTTTTT. This encodes CASSSDREEKLFF.

This clonotype was recorded a few times. This chain connects TRBV10-3 to TRBJ2-3; no reliable D call. The ends were cut back, 4 bases at V and 0 bases at J, with 5 bases in the middle. The germline V gene encodes CDR1 ENHRY and CDR2 SYGVKD. The CDR3 is 13 amino acids. Written as DNA, the CDR3 is TGTGCCATCAGTGCGGACAGCACAGATACGCAGTATTTT. It is translated as CAISADSTDTQYF.

This clonotype was seen ten or more times. The rearrangement links TRBV10-3 to TRBJ2-1; 14 bases are shared with TRBD2. In germline, CDR1 is ENHRY, CDR2 SYGVKD. The CDR3 consists of 15 residues. V dropped 10 bases and J dropped 4; count of bases not matched to a gene: 6. The chain's CDR3 is CATSGLAGGYNEQFF. The DNA of the CDR3 is TGTGCCACCTCTGGACTAGCGGGGGGTTACAATGAGCAGTTCTTC.

This clonotype has just a few counts. CDR3 loop: CASSYRRSSYEQYV. The CDR3 bases are TGTGCCAGCAGTTACCGAAGAAGCTCCTACGAGCAGTACGTC. The J gene is TRBJ2-7, the V gene TRBV27; the D is unclear. Trimming cost V 4 bases and J 0 bases, with 10 bases left between them. The length of the CDR3 is 14 residues. The germline V gene has CDR1 MNHEY and CDR2 SMNVEV (reference sequence).

The chain recombines TRBV12-3 or TRBV12-4 with TRBJ2-3; 9 bases match TRBD2. J gave up 0 bases and V 7 bases, and 14 bases lay outside the gene matches. The CDR3 consists of 18 residues. As DNA, the CDR3 is TGTGCCAGCACCTATCTAGCGGGAAGACTCCCTAGCACAGATACGCAGTATTTT. Protein sequence: CASTYLAGRLPSTDTQYF.

CDR3 residues: CASSLLNNEQFF. CDR3 coding DNA: TGTGCCAGCAGTTTGTTGAACAATGAGCAGTTCTTC. The J gene is TRBJ2-1, the V gene TRBV12-3 or TRBV12-4, with D hard to call. The CDR3 is made up of 12 amino acids. Trimming pared 3 bases from V and 5 bases from J, leaving 5 bases between.

Comment on this clonotype: This may be a read error: a much more frequent sequence differs by one nucleotide. J is TRBJ2-7 and V is TRBV10-3, with D uncertain. Per germline, CDR1 ENHRY and CDR2 SYGVKD. The CDR3 consists of 14 residues. The V end lost 7 bases, the J end lost 2 bases, and 15 bases lay between the germline ends. The CDR3 DNA is TGTGCCATCAAAGGAGCGACGGATACCTACGAGCAGTACTTC. Its translation: CAIKGATDTYEQYF.

This clonotype was detected once. This chain uses TRBV30 with TRBJ2-3, with D possibly matching TRBD2 (6 bases). The CDR3 spans 15 residues. Trimming shortened V by 2 bases and J by 1 base, and 13 bases separated the two germline ends. Per germline, CDR1 GTSNPN and CDR2 SVGIG (reference sequence). As DNA, the CDR3 is TGTGCCTGGAGTTCAGCGGGTGGGGGCACAGATACGCAGTATTTT. It encodes CAWSSAGGGTDTQYF.

The gene calls are TRBV30 and TRBJ2-7; D remains unclear. Germline V lookup: CDR1 GTSNPN, CDR2 SVGIG (reference sequence). V was trimmed by 0 bases and J by 4 bases, leaving 19 bases between them. The CDR3 is 16 residues long. CDR3 DNA sequence: TGTGCCTGGAGTGTAACGGCGCTCCCACTAAGGTACGAGCAGTACTTC. Its translation: CAWSVTALPLRYEQYF.

This clonotype was detected a few times. The chain uses TRBV20-1 and TRBJ2-3; D possibly matches TRBD1 or TRBD2 (7 bases each). The CDR3 loop spans 18 amino acids. CDR1 and CDR2 (germline): DFQATT, SNEGSKA (reference sequence). The V end lost 4 bases, the J end lost 3 bases, and 26 bases lay between the germline ends. The CDR3 nucleotides read TGCAGTGCTATTCCCCTGAGGGGGCTAGCGGACTATACAGATACGCAGTATTTT. As protein: CSAIPLRGLADYTDTQYF.

This clonotype was observed a handful of times. The chain employs TRBV20-1 and TRBJ2-2, with D uncertain. Trimming pared 3 bases from V and 0 bases from J, leaving 5 bases between. Germline V gene sequence: CDR1 DFQATT, CDR2 SNEGSKA (reference sequence). The CDR3 extends over 13 amino acids. The CDR3 region has the DNA TGCAGTGCTAGTCCCTCGAACACCGGGGAGCTGTTTTTT. It yields the protein CSASPSNTGELFF.

This clonotype was detected only a few times. The J gene is TRBJ2-1, the V gene TRBV7-2; TRBD2 is a possible D gene (6 bases). Germline CDR1 reads SGHTA; CDR2 reads FQGNSA. Trimming took off 4 bases at V and 7 bases at J, with 17 bases between the two ends. The CDR3 runs 15 residues. The CDR3 DNA is TGTGCCAGCAGCTCCATTAGCGGAAAAGGGAATGAGCAGTTCTTC. Translation: CASSSISGKGNEQFF.

This clonotype has a handful of counts. V usage is TRBV12-3 or TRBV12-4 and J usage is TRBJ1-5; the D is unclear. V dropped 2 bases and J dropped 3 bases, with 11 bases sitting between them. The CDR3 runs to 15 residues. DNA of the CDR3: TGTGCCAGCAGTTTATGGCCGGTCCCCAATCAGCCCCAGCATTTT. Amino acids: CASSLWPVPNQPQHF.

A single count supports this clonotype. The chain combines TRBV5-5 with TRBJ1-5, with 11 bases that match TRBD1. The germline V gene encodes CDR1 SGHKS and CDR2 YYEKEE (reference sequence). CDR3 length equals 15 residues. V gave up 4 bases and J gave up 5 bases; unmatched junction bases: 5. DNA of the CDR3: TGTGCCAGCAGCCCACGGACAGGGGGCGATCAGCCCCAGCATTTT. Encoded protein: CASSPRTGGDQPQHF.

V usage is TRBV20-1 and J usage is TRBJ1-2, with TRBD1 matching 9 bases. J lost 6 bases, V lost 2 bases, and 10 bases had no gene match. The CDR3 sequence is 15 residues long. In germline, CDR1 is DFQATT, CDR2 SNEGSKA (reference sequence). The CDR3 DNA is TGCAGTGCTAGAAACCCTACAGGGGGCTGGGATGGCTACACCTTC. Protein: CSARNPTGGWDGYTF.

The sample holds a few counts of this clonotype. The chain combines TRBV20-1 with TRBJ2-5; a possible D gene is TRBD2 (8 bases). CDR1 DFQATT and CDR2 SNEGSKA come from the germline V gene (reference sequence). The CDR3 contains 16 residues. V was cut by 4 bases and J by 1 base, with 19 bases left in between. The chain's CDR3 is CSAIRGDSGGQETQYF. The CDR3, as DNA: TGCAGTGCTATTAGAGGGGACAGCGGGGGCCAAGAGACCCAGTACTTC.

This chain uses TRBV14 with TRBJ2-1; weak D call: TRBD2 (6 bases). The CDR3 contains 15 residues. The V end lost 3 bases, the J end lost 10 bases, and 19 bases lay between the germline ends. Germline CDR1 and CDR2: SGHDN and FVKESK. DNA of the CDR3: TGTGCCAGCAGCCAGGCGCCTAGCGAGACCGGGGAGCAGTTCTTC. Translated, it gives CASSQAPSETGEQFF.

CDR3 sequence: CSVGQKLMNTEAFF. The CDR3 DNA sequence: TGCAGCGTCGGACAGAAACTAATGAACACTGAAGCTTTCTTT. The chain has TRBV29-1 and TRBJ1-1; TRBD1 might be the D (6 bases). The germline V gene has CDR1 SQVTM and CDR2 ANQGSEA. The V and J ends lost 6 bases and 0 bases respectively, with 14 bases between them. The CDR3 is 14 residues long.

This clonotype was picked up a small number of times. The chain has TRBV7-2 and TRBJ2-1, with 11 bases aligning to TRBD2. Germline V gene lookup returns CDR1 SGHTA and CDR2 FQGNSA. The CDR3 spans 17 residues. V gave up 6 bases and J gave up 5 bases; unmatched junction bases: 12. The CDR3 here is CASRRSPGLADNNEQFF. In DNA form, the CDR3 reads TGTGCCAGCAGACGAAGCCCGGGACTAGCGGATAACAATGAGCAGTTCTTC.

The V gene is TRBV6-1, the J gene TRBJ2-4; either TRBD1 or TRBD2 may supply D (5 bases each). Between the trimmed V and J ends, which lost 6 bases and 0 bases, there was a span of 12 bases. In germline, CDR1 is MNHNS, CDR2 SASEGT. The CDR3 contains 15 residues. The CDR3 loop reads CASSGADLAKNIQYF. The CDR3 nucleotides are TGTGCCAGCAGCGGGGCAGACCTAGCCAAAAACATTCAGTACTTC.

This rearrangement joins TRBV18 to TRBJ1-1, with D unclear. The CDR3 is made up of 12 amino acids. With 2 bases removed from V and 7 bases from J, the gap between germline ends came to 8 bases. The V gene's germline CDR1 is KGHSH and CDR2 LQKENI. The CDR3: CASSPMGSEAFF. For the CDR3, the DNA is TGTGCCAGCTCACCAATGGGTAGTGAAGCTTTCTTT.

The rearrangement links TRBV9 to TRBJ2-1; 9 bases fit TRBD2. With 3 bases clipped from V and 4 bases from J, the junction kept 2 bases outside the gene matches. Germline V gives CDR1 SGDLS, CDR2 YYNGEE. The CDR3 is 14 residues long. CDR3 bases: TGTGCCAGCAGCGGTAGCGGGGGATACAATGAGCAGTTCTTC. Residues: CASSGSGGYNEQFF.

Comments on this clonotype: The missing conserved phenylalanine or tryptophan at the end of this CDR3 makes a read error likely. The DNA is left out, because the CDR3 cannot be placed on it with certainty; the CDR3 is given as TCRdb lists it. The J gene is TRBJ2-1, the V gene TRBV7-3; the table gives TRBD2 as D, unverified against the DNA. The CDR3 region is 9 residues in length, termini included. Germline CDR1 is SGHTA and CDR2 is FQGTGA. CDR3 residues: CASSLLEGL.

V is TRBV18 and J is TRBJ2-3, with a possible D match to TRBD1 (5 bases). Germline CDR1 reads KGHSH; CDR2 reads LQKENI. The CDR3 loop spans 14 amino acids. Trimming shortened V by 6 bases and J by 10 bases, and 20 bases separated the two germline ends. The CDR3 here is CASSQNWGSVAQYF. The CDR3 DNA is TGTGCCAGCTCCCAAAATTGGGGCTCCGTGGCGCAGTATTTT.

This clonotype was counted between two and nine times. V is TRBV6-5 and J is TRBJ2-6; D is perhaps TRBD1 or TRBD2 (5 bases each). V was clipped by 4 bases and J by 2 bases, with 12 bases between them. Germline V gene lookup returns CDR1 MNHEY and CDR2 SVGAGI. This CDR3 has 16 amino acids. CDR3: CASSWDPNPGANVLTF. The CDR3 DNA reads as TGTGCCAGCAGTTGGGACCCGAACCCTGGGGCCAACGTCCTGACTTTC.

This clonotype showed up just a few times. The chain carries TRBV12-3 or TRBV12-4 and TRBJ2-3; the D is unclear. The CDR3 runs 16 residues. V dropped 3 bases and J dropped 1 base, with 14 bases sitting between them. CDR3 nucleotide sequence: TGTGCCAGCAGTTTGGCGGCAGGTCGGGGCACAGATACGCAGTATTTT. Translation: CASSLAAGRGTDTQYF.

This clonotype was observed a single time. The chain employs TRBV5-5 and TRBJ2-3; D ambiguous. V lost 0 bases and J lost 0, with 5 bases in between. The CDR3 totals 14 residues. Per germline, CDR1 SGHKS and CDR2 YYEKEE (reference sequence). The CDR3 DNA is TGTGCCAGCAGCTTGGCGCCTAGCACAGATACGCAGTATTTT. It is translated as CASSLAPSTDTQYF.

Only a few counts were recorded for this clonotype. This rearrangement joins TRBV12-3 or TRBV12-4 to TRBJ2-1, with 9 bases lining up with TRBD2. The CDR3 contains 15 residues. J gave up 9 bases and V 6 bases, and 12 bases lay outside the gene matches. The CDR3 sequence is CASRTLAGEKFEQFF. CDR3 nucleotides: TGTGCCAGCAGGACATTAGCGGGAGAGAAGTTTGAGCAGTTCTTC.

This chain connects TRBV20-1 to TRBJ2-1; D ambiguous. Trimming took 5 bases from V and 5 from J, leaving 13 bases between them. The CDR3 extends over 13 amino acids. Germline V gene lookup returns CDR1 DFQATT and CDR2 SNEGSKA (reference sequence). The CDR3 sequence is CSAPAGRHNEQFF. In DNA form, the CDR3 reads TGCAGTGCTCCAGCCGGGCGACACAATGAGCAGTTCTTC.